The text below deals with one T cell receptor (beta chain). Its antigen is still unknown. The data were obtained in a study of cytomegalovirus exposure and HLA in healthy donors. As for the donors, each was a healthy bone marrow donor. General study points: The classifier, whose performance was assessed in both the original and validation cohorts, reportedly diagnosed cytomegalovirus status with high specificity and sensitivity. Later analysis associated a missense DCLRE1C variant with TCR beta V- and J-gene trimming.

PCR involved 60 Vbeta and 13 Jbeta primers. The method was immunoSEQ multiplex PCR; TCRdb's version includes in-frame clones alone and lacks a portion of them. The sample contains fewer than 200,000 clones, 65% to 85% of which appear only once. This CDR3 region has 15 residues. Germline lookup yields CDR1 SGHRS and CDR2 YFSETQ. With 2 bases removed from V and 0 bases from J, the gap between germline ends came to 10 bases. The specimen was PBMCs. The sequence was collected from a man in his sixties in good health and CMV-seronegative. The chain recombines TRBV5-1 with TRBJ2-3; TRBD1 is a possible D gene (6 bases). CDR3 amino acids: CASSLGRGSTDTQYF. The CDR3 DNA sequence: TGCGCCAGCAGCTTAGGCAGGGGAAGCACAGATACGCAGTATTTT.